Listed below are T cell receptor beta chains from one sample, sequenced in a study of T cells in Graves' hyperthyroidism and ophthalmopathy. A single record per CDR3 protein comes from TCRdb applying MiXCR to the multiplex PCR reads. This sample has about 380,000 distinct CDR3 sequences, with approximately 12% found just once. Sequencing used blood. The receptors shown here come from a man aged 30 to 45 with Graves' hyperthyroidism that later progressed to Graves' ophthalmopathy. Both conserved end residues are part of each CDR3. The D gene is left open where the match is weak. Clone size appears in some rows only: once, few, many, or a class for an expanded clone.

- | - | TRBJ2-2 | TRBV27 | CASSLSGLYTGELFF | TGTGCCAGCAGTTTGTCCGGGTTATACACCGGGGAGCTGTTTTTT
- | - | TRBJ1-6 | TRBV30 | CAWSLGRSSYNSPLHF | TGTGCCTGGAGCCTCGGCAGGAGCTCCTATAATTCACCCCTCCACTTT
- | few | TRBJ1-1 | TRBV20-1 | CSARPESFTEAFF | TGCAGTGCTAGACCCGAAAGTTTCACTGAAGCTTTCTTT
TRBD1 | - | TRBJ1-6 | TRBV3-1 | CASSPRDRAGSPLHF | TGTGCCAGCAGCCCGCGGGACAGGGCGGGTTCACCCCTCCACTTT
TRBD1 | many | TRBJ2-7 | TRBV7-9 | CASSLPTGSDEQYF | TGTGCCAGCAGCTTGCCGACAGGGTCCGACGAGCAGTACTTC
- | - | TRBJ1-1 | TRBV6-1 | CASRHKVNTEAFF | TGTGCCAGCAGGCACAAAGTGAACACTGAAGCTTTCTTT
TRBD1 | - | TRBJ2-1 | TRBV20-1 | CSAKTGILYNEQFF | TGCAGTGCTAAGACAGGGATCCTTTACAATGAGCAGTTCTTC
- | many | TRBJ1-1 | TRBV7-3 | CASSPSRDTTEAFF | TGTGCCAGCAGCCCATCCCGGGACACAACTGAAGCTTTCTTT
- | - | TRBJ2-7 | TRBV6-5 | CASSYPGAYEQYF | TGTGCCAGCAGTTACCCGGGAGCCTACGAGCAGTACTTC
- | many | TRBJ1-5 | TRBV7-2 | CASSLRTRQPQHF | TGTGCCAGCAGCCTCCGTACGAGACAGCCCCAGCATTTT
TRBD1 | many | TRBJ2-3 | TRBV6-1 | CASRDKTGKTDTQYF | TGTGCCAGCAGGGATAAGACAGGGAAAACAGATACGCAGTATTTT
- | few | TRBJ2-2 | TRBV4-2 | CASSPGGGPVGELFF | TGTGCCAGCAGCCCAGGGGGGGGCCCGGTCGGGGAGCTGTTTTTT
- | few | TRBJ2-5 | TRBV4-1 | CASSQSGPGVEETQYF | TGCGCCAGCAGCCAATCGGGACCCGGGGTTGAGGAGACCCAGTACTTC
- | few | TRBJ1-1 | TRBV30 | CAWSWGSTEAFF | TGTGCCTGGAGTTGGGGGAGCACTGAAGCTTTCTTT
TRBD1 | - | TRBJ1-5 | TRBV4-2 | CASHLPGGGSGQPQHF | TGTGCCAGCCACTTACCAGGGGGCGGATCAGGTCAGCCCCAGCATTTT
TRBD2 | - | TRBJ2-1 | TRBV3-1 | CASSIWTSGGVYNEQFF | TGTGCCAGCAGCATTTGGACTAGCGGGGGGGTTTACAATGAGCAGTTCTTC
TRBD1 | many | TRBJ1-1 | TRBV20-1 | CSAMTGDTEAFF | TGCAGTGCTATGACAGGGGACACTGAAGCTTTCTTT
- | many | TRBJ1-3 | TRBV12-3/TRBV12-4 | CASTESGTSGNTIYF | TGTGCCAGCACCGAATCCGGAACCTCTGGAAACACCATATATTTT
TRBD1 | - | TRBJ2-5 | TRBV12-5 | CASGFGDRGRETQYF | TGTGCTAGTGGTTTCGGGGACAGGGGGAGGGAGACCCAGTACTTC
TRBD1 | many | TRBJ1-1 | TRBV28 | CASSRTGENTEAFF | TGTGCCAGCAGTCGGACAGGCGAAAACACTGAAGCTTTCTTT
TRBD1 | many | TRBJ1-5 | TRBV11-2 | CASSSGQDNQPQHF | TGTGCCAGCAGCTCCGGACAGGACAATCAGCCCCAGCATTTT
- | - | TRBJ2-1 | TRBV12-3/TRBV12-4 | CASSGRIYNEQFF | TGTGCCAGCAGTGGACGGATATACAATGAGCAGTTCTTC
TRBD1 | - | TRBJ2-7 | TRBV7-9 | CASSRQGREQYF | TGTGCCAGCAGCCGACAGGGGCGCGAGCAGTACTTC
TRBD2 | few | TRBJ2-1 | TRBV11-3 | CASGPGGRDYNEQFF | TGTGCCAGCGGCCCGGGGGGGAGGGACTACAATGAGCAGTTCTTC
TRBD2 | few | TRBJ2-7 | TRBV20-1 | CSAIDSGGADYEQYF | TGCAGTGCTATCGATTCGGGGGGGGCGGACTACGAGCAGTACTTC
- | few | TRBJ2-3 | TRBV10-2 | CASSEGWGTDTQYF | TGCGCCAGCAGTGAAGGGTGGGGCACAGATACGCAGTATTTT
TRBD1 | - | TRBJ1-5 | TRBV25-1 | CASSGTGVSPPQHF | TGTGCCAGCAGCGGGACAGGGGTAAGTCCGCCCCAGCATTTT